This entry lists 8 T cell receptor beta chains sequenced from one sample in a study of control samples from healthy donors and cancer patients. TCRdb's table, derived via immunoSEQ multiplex PCR, lists solely in-frame clones and lacks some. The sample carries approximately 110,000 clones, 80% to 95% recorded once. Sequencing was performed on blood. Receptors were obtained from a woman aged 18-35 years in good health.

V gene TRBV5-1 combines with J gene TRBJ2-3; the D gene could be TRBD1 or TRBD2 (6 bases each). This CDR3 is built from 16 residues. Germline V gene lookup returns CDR1 SGHRS and CDR2 YFSETQ. V was pared by 0 bases and J by 6 bases, with 17 bases between. In nucleotides, the CDR3 is TGCGCCAGCAGCTTGGCGGCTCGGGGGCCAGGGGATACGCAGTATTTT. This encodes CASSLAARGPGDTQYF. Combining the CDR3 with reference TRBV5-1 and TRBJ2-3 gives the whole variable domain KAGVTQTPRYLIKTRGQQVTLSCSPISGHRSVSWYQQTPGQGLQFLFEYFSETQRNKGNFPGRFSGRQFSNSRSEMNVSTLELGDSALYLCASSLAARGPGDTQYFGPGTRLTVL.

This clone was observed once. The rearrangement links TRBV18 to TRBJ1-5; D perhaps matches TRBD1 (6 bases). Germline-derived CDR1 and CDR2 are KGHSH and LQKENI. CDR3 size: 17 residues. Trimming removed 4 bases at V and 3 bases at J, with 19 bases between. CDR3 sequence (DNA): TGTGCCAGCTCACTCCTGCCGGCAGGGGACTCCAATCAGCCCCAGCATTTT. It specifies CASSLLPAGDSNQPQHF.

J is TRBJ2-3 and V is TRBV6-6; D possibly corresponds to TRBD2 (6 bases). The CDR3 has 17 residues. The germline CDR1 and CDR2 sequences are MNHNY and SVGAGI (reference sequence). V lost 5 bases, J lost 5 bases, and 23 bases lay in between. The chain's CDR3 is CASSPLLTDEGGDTQYF. CDR3 nucleotides: TGTGCCAGCAGTCCTCTCCTAACAGACGAGGGAGGAGATACGCAGTATTTT.

V and J are TRBV10-3 and TRBJ1-1; TRBD1 might be the D (5 bases). The CDR3 has 16 residues. The ends were cut back, 3 bases at V and 0 bases at J, with 14 bases in the middle. The germline gives CDR1 ENHRY, CDR2 SYGVKD. The CDR3 DNA sequence: TGTGCCATCAGTGAAGGGGTTGTGGGCATGAACACTGAAGCTTTCTTT. Translated, it gives CAISEGVVGMNTEAFF.

This clone showed up just once. V and J are TRBV5-6 and TRBJ2-2, with no clear D. V was cut by 6 bases and J by 4 bases, with 19 bases left in between. The CDR3 is made up of 16 amino acids. Germline values: CDR1 SGHDT, CDR2 YYEEEE. CDR3 sequence: CASTGWGVASTGELFF. The CDR3 DNA sequence: TGTGCCAGCACTGGGTGGGGTGTGGCGAGCACCGGGGAGCTGTTTTTT.

This chain joins TRBV19 and TRBJ2-1; D assignment may be TRBD1 or TRBD2 (5 bases each). The germline gives CDR1 LNHDA, CDR2 SQIVND (reference sequence). V dropped 10 bases and J dropped 8 bases, with 36 bases sitting between them. The CDR3 sequence is 19 residues long. CDR3 sequence: CAIPRFPLGTLGPGDEQFF. The CDR3 region has the DNA TGTGCCATTCCAAGGTTCCCACTCGGGACCCTGGGTCCTGGAGATGAGCAGTTCTTC.

This clone showed up just once. The rearrangement links TRBV24-1 to TRBJ2-5, with 7 bases that match TRBD1. From germline, CDR1 is KGHDR and CDR2 SFDVKD. CDR3 length: 15 residues. The J segment lost 1 base and the V segment lost 2 bases, leaving 3 bases of the junction unmatched. The DNA of the CDR3 is TGTGCCACCAGTGATTACAGGGGTCGCCAAGAGACCCAGTACTTC. This encodes CATSDYRGRQETQYF.

This rearrangement joins TRBV27 to TRBJ2-5; 7 nucleotides line up with TRBD1. This CDR3 is 15 amino acids long. Germline values: CDR1 MNHEY, CDR2 SMNVEV (reference sequence). Germline trimming cut 4 bases from V and 4 bases from J; bases unmatched to any gene: 9. The CDR3 bases are TGTGCCAGCAGTTCATATAACAGGGGCGGAGAGACCCAGTACTTC. Translated, it gives CASSSYNRGGETQYF.